The source of this T cell receptor beta chain is a study of T-cell memory formation after mild COVID-19. Study summary: TCR clustering was largely donor specific. Study-wide points: Pre-infection memory held some responding clones, suggesting pre-existing cross-reactive T cells responded.

Trimming removed 2 bases from V and 4 bases from J, with 7 bases in between. CDR3 size: 13 residues. TCRdb reprocessed the 5' RACE reads with MiXCR, giving one entry per CDR3 protein. This table has approximately 50,000 distinct CDR3 sequences, roughly an eighth appearing once. At least ten counts were recorded for this clonotype. No antigen is known for it. Material: PBMCs or a T cell subset sorted from them (not recorded which). V is TRBV12-3 or TRBV12-4 and J is TRBJ2-3; a possible D gene is TRBD2 (5 bases). This clonotype originated in a man aged 18 to 30 who had mild COVID-19 (a few samples of this study predate the infection). Cell type and time point are not known. The CDR3 DNA reads TGTGCCAGCAGTTTATGGGGAGCAGATACGCAGTATTTT. It is translated as CASSLWGADTQYF.